This T cell receptor (beta chain) is from a study of blood T cell repertoires in COVID-19. Study at large: Samples representing acute and convalescent COVID-19 were sourced from the United States, Italy and Spain.

The repertoire was sequenced with immunoSEQ multiplex PCR; TCRdb's copy has only in-frame clones and lacks some. This table holds some 240,000 clones, more than 75% found once. CDR1 is MGHDK, CDR2 SYGVNS, per germline. The CDR3 contains 15 residues. The V and J ends lost 1 base and 6 bases respectively, with 10 bases between them. The age range of participants was about 18 to 100 years, with residence in under 25 US areas. Those designated as exposed participants met a COVID-19 case within 2 weeks before study entry. The sample was PBMCs or T cells enriched from blood (not recorded which). The clonotype originates from a woman aged 45-60 years who had been exposed to COVID-19. V is TRBV25-1 and J is TRBJ1-6; weak D call: TRBD1 (5 bases). CDR3 nucleotides: TGTGCCAGCAGTGAATCGTTAGGGGTTAATTCACCCCTCCACTTT. It yields the protein CASSESLGVNSPLHF.